These 20 T cell receptor beta chains came from one sample sequenced in a study of CD8 T cells in Susac syndrome. The authors reverse transcribed 0.5 to 1 ug RNA with random hexamers. TCRdb re-derived calls from the immunoSEQ multiplex PCR reads in MiXCR, one entry per CDR3 protein. The repertoire has about 150,000 distinct CDR3 sequences, nearly 97% of them found once; the top ten carry approximately 0.15%. Sequencing was done on a sample of CD8+ T cells from PBMCs. The receptors derive from a human donor with multiple sclerosis.

The chain links TRBV27 to TRBJ2-1; 8 bases are a match to TRBD2. CDR3 size: 16 residues. The germline gives CDR1 MNHEY, CDR2 SMNVEV (reference sequence). With 8 bases clipped from V and 7 bases from J, the junction kept 16 bases outside the gene matches. The CDR3 DNA sequence: TGTGCCAGCTTACCGGCCGGGGGGGCCGTTTCAAATGAGCAGTTCTTC. Protein sequence: CASLPAGGAVSNEQFF.

This clonotype was observed a single time. V is TRBV27 and J is TRBJ2-1; possibly TRBD1 for D (6 bases). Germline V gives CDR1 MNHEY, CDR2 SMNVEV (reference sequence). The CDR3 is made up of 13 amino acids. The V end lost 4 bases, the J end lost 6 bases, and 10 bases lay between the germline ends. This chain's CDR3 is CASSWTDGNEQFF. CDR3 sequence (DNA): TGTGCCAGCAGTTGGACAGATGGCAATGAGCAGTTCTTC.

The chain has TRBV29-1 and TRBJ2-1; the D gene is possibly TRBD1 (6 bases). V lost 8 bases and J lost 5, with 10 bases in between. This CDR3 spans 11 amino acids. The germline V gene has CDR1 SQVTM and CDR2 ANQGSEA. Here the CDR3 DNA reads TGCAGCATGGACAGAAACAATGAGCAGTTCTTC. Translated, it gives CSMDRNNEQFF.

This clonotype was recorded only once. The rearrangement joins TRBV29-1 to TRBJ1-1; weak D call: TRBD1 (5 bases). The CDR3 has 9 residues. The V end was cut by 6 bases, the J end by 8 bases, with 7 bases between. From germline, CDR1 is SQVTM and CDR2 ANQGSEA. CDR3 sequence (DNA): TGCAGCGTAGGACAAGAAGCTTTCTTT. Translating it yields CSVGQEAFF.

The chain employs TRBV27 and TRBJ2-4, with unresolved D. In germline, CDR1 is MNHEY, CDR2 SMNVEV (reference sequence). Trimming left V 2 bases short and J 6 bases short, with 14 bases between. The CDR3 is 15 residues long. The DNA for the CDR3 is TGTGCCAGCAGTTTAGCTACTCGTGGGCTAAACATTCAGTACTTC. It is translated as CASSLATRGLNIQYF.

The chain couples TRBV5-6 to TRBJ1-2; D perhaps matches TRBD1 (5 bases). This CDR3 has 14 amino acids. CDR1 is SGHDT and CDR2 is YYEEEE in the germline V gene. Between the trimmed V and J ends, which lost 0 bases and 4 bases, there was a span of 10 bases. The CDR3 protein is CASSLDSGFYGYTF. The CDR3 nucleotides read TGTGCCAGCAGCTTGGACTCAGGGTTCTATGGCTACACCTTC.

The chain is built from TRBV30 and TRBJ1-6, with D tentatively TRBD1 (5 bases). This CDR3 has 14 residues. Germline CDR1 is GTSNPN and CDR2 is SVGIG (reference sequence). V lost 1 base and J lost 10, with 14 bases in between. The CDR3 loop reads CAWSAPTGRSPLHF. The CDR3, as DNA: TGTGCCTGGAGTGCCCCGACGGGGCGCTCACCCCTCCACTTT.

The rearrangement uses TRBV6-5 and TRBJ2-5; D is unclear. CDR1 is MNHEY and CDR2 is SVGAGI in the germline V gene. The ends were cut back, 0 bases at V and 0 bases at J, with 11 bases in the middle. CDR3 size: 16 residues. The CDR3 nucleotides read TGTGCCAGCAGTTACTCGGCATCCGATTACCAAGAGACCCAGTACTTC. Protein product: CASSYSASDYQETQYF.

In this sample, this clonotype turned up a few times. The V and J genes are TRBV30 and TRBJ1-1; D gene unclear. Looked up from germline, CDR1 is GTSNPN and CDR2 is SVGIG (reference sequence). The CDR3 is 11 amino acids. The ends were cut back, 4 bases at V and 3 bases at J, with 6 bases in the middle. The CDR3 DNA reads as TGTGCCTGGATTTTATACACTGAAGCTTTCTTT. Residues: CAWILYTEAFF.

The chain carries TRBV3-1 and TRBJ2-2; perhaps TRBD2 as D (5 bases). Germline-derived CDR1 and CDR2 are LGHDT and YNNKEL (reference sequence). The CDR3 spans 16 residues. V dropped 4 bases and J dropped 0 bases, with 12 bases sitting between them. Here the CDR3 reads CASSPVATANTGELFF. CDR3 coding DNA: TGTGCCAGCAGCCCAGTAGCGACTGCGAACACCGGGGAGCTGTTTTTT.

V gene TRBV3-1 combines with J gene TRBJ2-2, with D uncertain. This CDR3 is 17 amino acids long. V lost 0 bases, J lost 2 bases, and 13 bases lay in between. Per the germline V gene, CDR1 is LGHDT and CDR2 is YNNKEL (reference sequence). For the CDR3, the DNA is TGTGCCAGCAGCCAAGATAGGGCCCGATTAAACACCGGGGAGCTGTTTTTT. It yields the protein CASSQDRARLNTGELFF.

The CDR3 DNA is TGCAGTGCTAGAGATCTTCAGGTGTACAATGAGCAGTTCTTC. It specifies CSARDLQVYNEQFF. The V call is TRBV20-1, the J call TRBJ2-1; D unresolved. Germline assignment: CDR1 DFQATT and CDR2 SNEGSKA (reference sequence). The CDR3 extends over 14 amino acids. V was cut by 0 bases and J by 4 bases, with 10 bases left in between.

This chain joins TRBV7-9 and TRBJ2-7, with 8 bases that match TRBD1. Germline V lookup: CDR1 SEHNR, CDR2 FQNEAQ (reference sequence). V shed 5 bases, J shed 3 bases, and the junction held 9 bases outside the gene matches. The CDR3 covers 15 residues. DNA of the CDR3: TGTGCCAGCAGCCCACGTCAACAGGGGGGCTACGAGCAGTACTTC. Its translation: CASSPRQQGGYEQYF.

This clonotype appeared a single time. J is TRBJ2-7 and V is TRBV13, with no clear D. The ends were cut back, 4 bases at V and 5 bases at J, with 12 bases in the middle. The CDR3 has 13 residues. The germline V gene encodes CDR1 PRHDT and CDR2 FYEKMQ (reference sequence). CDR3 bases: TGTGCCAGCAGCTCCCCACTGGGTGACGAGCAGTACTTC. It is translated as CASSSPLGDEQYF.

This clonotype is a singleton in its sample. Germline and junction disagree at one end, which may indicate a read error. The rearrangement joins TRBV7-7 to TRBJ2-5; 11 positions match TRBD2. Looked up from germline, CDR1 is SSHAT and CDR2 is FNYEAQ (reference sequence). The CDR3 loop spans 16 amino acids. The CDR3 loop reads CASSDTVTSGEETQYF. CDR3 DNA: TGTGCTAGCAGCGATACGGTGACTAGCGGGGAAGAGACCCAGTACTTC.

The V and J genes are TRBV4-1 and TRBJ2-5, with D maybe TRBD2 (6 bases). The germline gives CDR1 MGHRA, CDR2 YSYEKL. Trimming left V 4 bases short and J 5 bases short, with 20 bases between. The CDR3 is made up of 16 amino acids. CDR3 region: CASSPEGIFSWETQYF. CDR3 coding DNA: TGCGCCAGCAGCCCGGAGGGGATCTTTTCTTGGGAGACCCAGTACTTC.

The gene calls are TRBV29-1 and TRBJ2-1, with 7 positions matching TRBD1. The J segment lost 7 bases and the V segment lost 6 bases, leaving 12 bases of the junction unmatched. CDR1 and CDR2 (germline): SQVTM, ANQGSEA. The length of the CDR3 is 14 residues. Here the CDR3 DNA reads TGCAGCGTCGGGACCGGGACAGCCCTTAATGAGCAGTTCTTC. Residues: CSVGTGTALNEQFF.

The chain is built from TRBV13 and TRBJ2-4, with D perhaps given as TRBD1 or TRBD2 (7 bases each). Trimming took 5 bases from V and 2 from J, leaving 19 bases between them. The germline CDR1 and CDR2 sequences are PRHDT and FYEKMQ (reference sequence). The CDR3 sequence is 17 residues long. The CDR3 DNA follows: TGTGCCAGCAGCGCGGAGGGAGGGGGCCTCTCCAAAAACATTCAGTACTTC. Translating gives CASSAEGGGLSKNIQYF.

V and J are TRBV20-1 and TRBJ2-7; D gene unclear. The CDR3 covers 15 residues. Trimming took 0 bases from V and 2 from J, leaving 14 bases between them. Germline loops: CDR1 DFQATT, CDR2 SNEGSKA (reference sequence). Written as DNA, the CDR3 is TGCAGTGCTAGAGAGTTCCACGAGGCAACCTACGAGCAGTACTTC. It yields the protein CSAREFHEATYEQYF.

The rearrangement joins TRBV27 to TRBJ2-7; D not resolved. V was clipped by 8 bases and J by 6 bases, with 11 bases between them. Germline V CDR1 and CDR2: MNHEY, SMNVEV (reference sequence). The CDR3 has 11 residues. CDR3 DNA: TGTGCCAGCCGTTCAGGTTCCGAGCAGTACGTC. Translating gives CASRSGSEQYV.